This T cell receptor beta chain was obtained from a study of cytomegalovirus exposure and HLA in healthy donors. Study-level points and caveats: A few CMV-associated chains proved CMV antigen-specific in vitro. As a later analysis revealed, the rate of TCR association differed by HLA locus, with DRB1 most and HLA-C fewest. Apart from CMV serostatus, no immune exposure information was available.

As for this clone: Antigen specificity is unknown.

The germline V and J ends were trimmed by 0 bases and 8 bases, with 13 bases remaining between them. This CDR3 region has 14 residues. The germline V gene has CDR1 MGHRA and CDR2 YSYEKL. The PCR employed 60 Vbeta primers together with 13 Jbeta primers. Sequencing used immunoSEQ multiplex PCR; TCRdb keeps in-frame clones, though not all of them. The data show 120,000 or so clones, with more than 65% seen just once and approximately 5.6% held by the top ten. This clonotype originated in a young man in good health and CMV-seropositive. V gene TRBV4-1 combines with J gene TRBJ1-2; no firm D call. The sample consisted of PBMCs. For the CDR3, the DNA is TGCGCCAGCAGCCAAGACGTCGAGTCTAGCGGCTACACCTTC. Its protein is CASSQDVESSGYTF.